This T cell receptor (beta chain) was found in a study of human T cells and chemical hapten exposure. Study background: The use of 2% DPC on roughly 2 cm by roughly 2 cm of upper inner arm skin constituted sensitization. Patches with 0.01% DPC went on the upper back, and the tests were read at 6 days.

Time point given: pre-sensitization, week 0. The treatment denotes: therapeutic diphenylcyclopropenone sensitization with weekly scalp DPC. The CDR3 length is 15 residues. Trimming took off 6 bases at V and 0 bases at J, with 13 bases between the two ends. Germline lookup yields CDR1 MNHEY and CDR2 SVGAGI. MiXCR, applied by TCRdb to the RACE reads, yields one record per CDR3 protein. The sample lists 250,000 to 300,000 distinct CDR3 sequences, 7.7% occurring once. This clonotype was counted a few times. The receptor's source is a man aged 18 to 29 with alopecia areata. Some clones in this sample may be carry-over from other donors' samples. Here the sequenced sample was whole blood, taken in connection with sensitization to the hapten diphenylcyclopropenone (DPC). This sequence joins TRBV6-5 and TRBJ2-3, with D unresolved. The DNA of the CDR3 is TGTGCCAGCAGAATAGACTGGGCTAGCACAGATACGCAGTATTTT. Translation: CASRIDWASTDTQYF.